Here is one T cell receptor beta chain with its context. This entry comes from a study of blood T cell repertoires in COVID-19. The overall study: Researchers got acute and convalescent COVID-19 samples from the United States, Italy and Spain. Sample material is recorded as cDNA or gDNA derived from T cells, B-cell-depleted T cells, or PBMCs.

The authors' processing: Reference gene primer amplification in the assay estimated nucleated cell counts. Sequenced by immunoSEQ multiplex PCR; TCRdb stores in-frame clones only, minus some. For V, J and clone size, that table is used; D and trimming come from the DNA. This repertoire shows 150,000 to 200,000 clones, 86% found once; its top ten account for around 0.99%. This sequence originates from a man aged 18-30 years with acute or convalescent COVID-19. The sample taken for sequencing was peripheral blood.

The CDR3 here is CASSEERQGTNSPLHF. The CDR3 bases are TGCGCCAGCAGCGAAGAACGACAGGGGACTAATTCACCCCTCCACTTT. This chain connects TRBV5-1 to TRBJ1-6; 8 bases map to TRBD1. Germline trimming cut 4 bases from V and 6 bases from J; bases unmatched to any gene: 9. CDR1 is SGHRS and CDR2 is YFSETQ in the germline V gene. The CDR3 has 16 residues.